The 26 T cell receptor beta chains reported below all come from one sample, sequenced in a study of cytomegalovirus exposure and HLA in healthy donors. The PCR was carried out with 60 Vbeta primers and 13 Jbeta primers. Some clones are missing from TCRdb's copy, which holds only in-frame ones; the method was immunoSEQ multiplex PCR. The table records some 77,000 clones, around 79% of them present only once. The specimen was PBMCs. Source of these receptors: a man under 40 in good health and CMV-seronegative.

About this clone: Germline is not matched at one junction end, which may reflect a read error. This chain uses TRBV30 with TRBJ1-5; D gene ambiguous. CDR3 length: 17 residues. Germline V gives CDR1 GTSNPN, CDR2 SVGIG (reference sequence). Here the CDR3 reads CAWRVRVSETLNQPQHF. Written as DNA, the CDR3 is TGTGCCTGGCGTGTACGGGTCAGTGAAACCCTAAATCAGCCCCAGCATTTT.

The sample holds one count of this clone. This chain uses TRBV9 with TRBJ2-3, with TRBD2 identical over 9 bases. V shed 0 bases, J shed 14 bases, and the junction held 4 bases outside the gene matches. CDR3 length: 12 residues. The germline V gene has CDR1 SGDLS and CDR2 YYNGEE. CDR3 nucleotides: TGTGCCAGCAGCGTAGGAGCGGGGGGTATGTATTTT. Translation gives CASSVGAGGMYF.

The CDR3 reads CASSYSRSHRTAWRFF. CDR3 sequence (DNA): TGTGCCAGCAGTTACTCGAGATCTCACCGAACCGCTTGGCGGTTCTTT. J is TRBJ1-1 and V is TRBV6-5; D is unclear. Looked up from germline, CDR1 is MNHEY and CDR2 is SVGAGI. The CDR3 is 16 amino acids. Trimming took off 0 bases at V and 14 bases at J, with 25 bases between the two ends.

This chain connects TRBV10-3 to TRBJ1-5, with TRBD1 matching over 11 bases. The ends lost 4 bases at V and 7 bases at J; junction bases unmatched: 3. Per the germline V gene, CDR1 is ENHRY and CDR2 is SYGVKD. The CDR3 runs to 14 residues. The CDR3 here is CAISGGQGEQPQHF. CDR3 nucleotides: TGTGCCATCAGTGGGGGACAGGGGGAACAGCCCCAGCATTTT.

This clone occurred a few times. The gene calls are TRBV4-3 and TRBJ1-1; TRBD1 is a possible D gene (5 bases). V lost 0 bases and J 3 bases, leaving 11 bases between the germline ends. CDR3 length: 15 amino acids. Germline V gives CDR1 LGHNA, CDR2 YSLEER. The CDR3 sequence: CASSQEWGVHTEAFF. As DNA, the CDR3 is TGCGCCAGCAGCCAAGAATGGGGGGTTCACACTGAAGCTTTCTTT.

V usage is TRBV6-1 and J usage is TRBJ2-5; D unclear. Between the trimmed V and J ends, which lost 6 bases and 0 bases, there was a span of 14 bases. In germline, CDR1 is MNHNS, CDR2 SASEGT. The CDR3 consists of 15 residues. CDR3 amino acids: CASSQTPGHQETQYF. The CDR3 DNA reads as TGTGCCAGCAGCCAAACACCGGGTCACCAAGAGACCCAGTACTTC.

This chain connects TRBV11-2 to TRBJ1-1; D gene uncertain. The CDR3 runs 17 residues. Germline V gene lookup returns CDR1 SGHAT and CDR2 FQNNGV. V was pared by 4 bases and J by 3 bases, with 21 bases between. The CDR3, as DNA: TGTGCCAGCAGCTCAAAAAGACCGGGCCGGGATTACACTGAAGCTTTCTTT. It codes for CASSSKRPGRDYTEAFF.

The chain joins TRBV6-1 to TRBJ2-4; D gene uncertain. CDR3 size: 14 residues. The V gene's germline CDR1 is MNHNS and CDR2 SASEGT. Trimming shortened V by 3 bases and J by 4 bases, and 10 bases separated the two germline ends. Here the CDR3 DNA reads TGTGCCAGCAGTGAGTTCCCGGTGAAAAACATTCAGTACTTC. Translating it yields CASSEFPVKNIQYF.

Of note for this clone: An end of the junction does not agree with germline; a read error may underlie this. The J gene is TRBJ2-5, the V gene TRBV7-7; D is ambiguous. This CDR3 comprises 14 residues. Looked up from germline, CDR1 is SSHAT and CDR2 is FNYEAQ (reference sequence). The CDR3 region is CASSFSGSEETQYF. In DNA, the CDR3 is TGTGCTAGCAGCTTCTCCGGGTCGGAGGAGACCCAGTACTTC.

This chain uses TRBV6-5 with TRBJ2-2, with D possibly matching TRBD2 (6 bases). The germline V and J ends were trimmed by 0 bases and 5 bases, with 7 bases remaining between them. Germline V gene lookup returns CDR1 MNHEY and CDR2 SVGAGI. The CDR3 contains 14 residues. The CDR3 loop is CASSYSAGTGELFF. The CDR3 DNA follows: TGTGCCAGCAGTTACTCGGCGGGGACCGGGGAGCTGTTTTTT.

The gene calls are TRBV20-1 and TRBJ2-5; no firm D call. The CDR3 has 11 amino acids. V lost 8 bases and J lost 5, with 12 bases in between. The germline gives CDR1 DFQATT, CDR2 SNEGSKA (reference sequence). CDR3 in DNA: TGCAGTCCGTCAATTGCGGAGACCCAGTACTTC. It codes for CSPSIAETQYF.

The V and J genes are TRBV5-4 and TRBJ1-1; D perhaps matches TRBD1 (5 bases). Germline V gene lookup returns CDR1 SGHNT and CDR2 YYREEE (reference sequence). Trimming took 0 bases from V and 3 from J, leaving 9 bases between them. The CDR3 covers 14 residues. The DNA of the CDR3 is TGTGCCAGCAGCTTGGTCGGGGGGGACACTGAAGCTTTCTTT. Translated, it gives CASSLVGGDTEAFF.

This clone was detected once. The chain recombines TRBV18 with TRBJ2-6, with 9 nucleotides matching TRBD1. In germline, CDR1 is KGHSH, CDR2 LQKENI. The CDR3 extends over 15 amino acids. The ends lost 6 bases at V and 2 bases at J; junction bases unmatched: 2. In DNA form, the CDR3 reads TGTGCCAGCTCTTACAGGGGGCCTGGGGCCAACGTCCTGACTTTC. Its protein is CASSYRGPGANVLTF.

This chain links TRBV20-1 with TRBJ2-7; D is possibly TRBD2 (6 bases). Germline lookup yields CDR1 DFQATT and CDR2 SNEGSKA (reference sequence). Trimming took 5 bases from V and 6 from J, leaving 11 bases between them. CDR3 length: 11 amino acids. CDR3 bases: TGCAGTGCTTGGCTAGCGCCCGAGCAGTACTTC. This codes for CSAWLAPEQYF.

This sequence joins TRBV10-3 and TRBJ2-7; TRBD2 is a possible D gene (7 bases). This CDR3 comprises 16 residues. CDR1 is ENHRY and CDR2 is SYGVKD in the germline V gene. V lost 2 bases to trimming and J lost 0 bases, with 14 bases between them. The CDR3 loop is CAISELWEGDSYEQYF. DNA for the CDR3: TGTGCCATCAGTGAGCTCTGGGAGGGGGACTCCTACGAGCAGTACTTC.

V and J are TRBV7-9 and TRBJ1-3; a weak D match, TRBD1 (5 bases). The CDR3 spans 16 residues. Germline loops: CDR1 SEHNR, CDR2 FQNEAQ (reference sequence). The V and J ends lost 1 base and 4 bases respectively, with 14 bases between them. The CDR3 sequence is CASSLDGGLIGNTIYF. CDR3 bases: TGTGCCAGCAGCTTAGATGGGGGACTGATAGGAAACACCATATATTTT.

The CDR3 sequence is CASSGLAGVNEQFF. The CDR3 DNA follows: TGCGCCAGCAGCGGACTAGCGGGGGTCAATGAGCAGTTCTTC. The chain carries TRBV4-1 and TRBJ2-1; 13 bases agree with TRBD2. The CDR3 has 14 residues. CDR1 MGHRA and CDR2 YSYEKL come from the germline V gene. V lost 5 bases and J lost 6; bases outside the gene matches: 1.

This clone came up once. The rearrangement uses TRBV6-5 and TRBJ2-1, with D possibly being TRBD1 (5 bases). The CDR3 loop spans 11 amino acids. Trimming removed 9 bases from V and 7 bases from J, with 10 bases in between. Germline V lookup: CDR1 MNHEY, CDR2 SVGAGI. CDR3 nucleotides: TGTGCCAGTTCGCAGGGTAATGAGCAGTTCTTC. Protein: CASSQGNEQFF.

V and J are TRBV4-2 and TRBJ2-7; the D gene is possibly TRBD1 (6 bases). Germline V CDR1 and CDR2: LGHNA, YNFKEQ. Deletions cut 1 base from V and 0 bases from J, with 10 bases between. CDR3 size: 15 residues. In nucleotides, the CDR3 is TGTGCCAGCAGCCAAGCGGACAGAACCTCCTACGAGCAGTACTTC. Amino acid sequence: CASSQADRTSYEQYF.

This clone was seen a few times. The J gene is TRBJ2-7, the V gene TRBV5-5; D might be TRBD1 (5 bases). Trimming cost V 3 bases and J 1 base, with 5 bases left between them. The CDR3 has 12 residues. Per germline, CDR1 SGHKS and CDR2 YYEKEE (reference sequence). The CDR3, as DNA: TGTGCCAGCAGCTCAGGGTCCTACGAGCAGTACTTC. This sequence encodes CASSSGSYEQYF. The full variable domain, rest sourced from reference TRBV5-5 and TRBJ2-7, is DAGVTQSPTHLIKTRGQQVTLRCSPISGHKSVSWYQQVLGQGPQFIFQYYEKEERGRGNFPDRFSARQFPNYSSELNVNALLLGDSALYLCASSSGSYEQYFGPGTRLTVT.

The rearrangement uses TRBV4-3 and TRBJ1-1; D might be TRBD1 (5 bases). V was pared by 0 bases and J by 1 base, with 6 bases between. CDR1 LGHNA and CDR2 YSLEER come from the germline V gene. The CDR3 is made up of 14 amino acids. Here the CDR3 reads CASSQDRENTEAFF. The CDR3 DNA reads TGCGCCAGCAGCCAAGACAGGGAGAACACTGAAGCTTTCTTT.

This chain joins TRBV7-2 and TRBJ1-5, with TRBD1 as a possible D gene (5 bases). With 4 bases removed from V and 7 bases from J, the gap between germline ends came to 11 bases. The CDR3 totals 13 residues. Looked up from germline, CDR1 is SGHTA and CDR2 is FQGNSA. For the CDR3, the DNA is TGTGCCAGCAGCTGGCCGGGGGGGCAGCCCCAGCATTTT. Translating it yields CASSWPGGQPQHF.

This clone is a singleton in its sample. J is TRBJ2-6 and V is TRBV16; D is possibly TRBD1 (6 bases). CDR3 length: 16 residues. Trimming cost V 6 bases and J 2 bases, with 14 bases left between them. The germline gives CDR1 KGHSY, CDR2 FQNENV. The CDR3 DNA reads TGTGCCAGCAGTCAACTAAGGGGGACTGGGGCCAACGTCCTGACTTTC. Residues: CASSQLRGTGANVLTF.

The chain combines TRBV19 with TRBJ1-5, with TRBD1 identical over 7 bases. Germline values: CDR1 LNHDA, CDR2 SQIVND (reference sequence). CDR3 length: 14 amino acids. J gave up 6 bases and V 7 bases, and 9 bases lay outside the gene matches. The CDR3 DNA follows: TGTGCCAGTAATAGGGGGCAAGAGAGTCAGCCCCAGCATTTT. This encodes CASNRGQESQPQHF.

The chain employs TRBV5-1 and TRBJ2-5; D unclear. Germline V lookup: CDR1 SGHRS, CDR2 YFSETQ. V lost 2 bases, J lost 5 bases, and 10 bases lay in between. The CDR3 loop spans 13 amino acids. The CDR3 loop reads CASSLQFGETQYF. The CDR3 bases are TGCGCCAGCAGCTTACAGTTTGGGGAGACCCAGTACTTC.

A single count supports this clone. The CDR3 sequence: CASSQPPDRGRNEKLFF. In DNA, the CDR3 is TGCGCCAGCAGCCAACCTCCCGACAGGGGTCGAAATGAAAAACTGTTTTTT. This chain joins TRBV4-1 and TRBJ1-4, with TRBD1 identical over 8 bases. The ends lost 2 bases at V and 5 bases at J; junction bases unmatched: 10. CDR1 is MGHRA and CDR2 is YSYEKL in the germline V gene. The CDR3 spans 17 residues.